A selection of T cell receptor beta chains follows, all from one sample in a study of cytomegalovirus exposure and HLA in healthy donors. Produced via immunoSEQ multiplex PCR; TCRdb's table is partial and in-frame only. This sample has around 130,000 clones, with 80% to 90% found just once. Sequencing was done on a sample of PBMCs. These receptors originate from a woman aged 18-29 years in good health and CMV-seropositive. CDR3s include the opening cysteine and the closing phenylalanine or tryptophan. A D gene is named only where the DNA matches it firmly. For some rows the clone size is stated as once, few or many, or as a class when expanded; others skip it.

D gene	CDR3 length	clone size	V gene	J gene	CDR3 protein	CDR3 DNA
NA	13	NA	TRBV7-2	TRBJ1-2	CASSLSGDYGYTF	TGTGCCAGCAGCTTATCAGGGGACTATGGCTACACCTTC
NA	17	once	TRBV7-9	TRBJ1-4	CASSLGASGTANEKLFF	TGTGCCAGCAGCTTAGGTGCCTCAGGAACGGCTAATGAAAAACTGTTTTTT
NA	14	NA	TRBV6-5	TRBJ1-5	CASSYDRNNQPQHF	TGTGCCAGCAGTTACGACAGGAACAATCAGCCCCAGCATTTT
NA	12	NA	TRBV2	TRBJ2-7	CASRGGSYEQYF	TGTGCCAGCAGAGGGGGCTCCTACGAGCAGTACTTC
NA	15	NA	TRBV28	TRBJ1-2	CAKLHGRVFVYGYTF	TGTGCCAAACTACACGGAAGAGTTTTTGTCTATGGCTACACCTTC
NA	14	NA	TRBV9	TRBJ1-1	CASSVDSGWTEAFF	TGTGCCAGCAGCGTAGACTCCGGGTGGACTGAAGCTTTCTTT
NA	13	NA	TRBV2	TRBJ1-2	CASRRLANYGYTF	TGTGCCAGCAGACGGTTAGCTAACTATGGCTACACCTTC
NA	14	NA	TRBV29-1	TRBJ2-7	CSVEGWRGRNEQYF	TGCAGCGTTGAGGGGTGGAGGGGAAGAAACGAGCAGTACTTC
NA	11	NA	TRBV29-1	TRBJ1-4	CSGGLGEKLFF	TGCAGCGGGGGGCTTGGGGAAAAACTGTTTTTT
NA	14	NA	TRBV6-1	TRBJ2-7	CASSEGGDSTEQYF	TGTGCCAGCAGTGAGGGCGGGGACTCGACCGAGCAGTACTTC
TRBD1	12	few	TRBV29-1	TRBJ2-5	CSARQGLETQYF	TGCAGCGCCCGACAGGGTTTGGAGACCCAGTACTTC
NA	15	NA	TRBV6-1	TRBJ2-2	CASSEVAGLAGELFF	TGTGCCAGCAGTGAAGTGGCGGGGTTGGCCGGGGAGCTGTTTTTT
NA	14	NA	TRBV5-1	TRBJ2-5	CASSFGSGQETQYF	TGCGCCAGCAGCTTCGGGAGCGGTCAGGAGACCCAGTACTTC
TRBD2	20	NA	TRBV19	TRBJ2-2	CASSILPGTSGGVDTGELFF	TGTGCCAGTAGTATCCTCCCCGGGACTAGCGGGGGGGTGGACACCGGGGAGCTGTTTTTT